This T cell receptor beta chain was identified during a study of shared clonotypes between healthy human individuals. The length of the CDR3 is 15 residues. Germline V lookup: CDR1 ENHRY, CDR2 SYGVKD. The V and J ends lost 6 bases and 3 bases, in that order; junction bases with no gene match: 9. Genomic DNA of every subset was divided equally among multiple immunoSEQ plates. Assay: immunoSEQ multiplex PCR; the TCRdb copy retains only in-frame clones and omits some. The table shows 2 million to 3 million clones, with 80% to 95% occurring only once. The gene calls are TRBV10-3 and TRBJ2-5; 8 positions agree with TRBD1. This receptor was obtained from a young man in good health. Some clones in this sample may be carry-over from other donors' samples. Sequences were obtained from naive CD4+ T cells from PBMCs. The subset was: CD45RA+ positively selected. The CDR3 region is CAISPGQGSEETQYF. The CDR3 DNA reads TGTGCCATCAGCCCCGGACAGGGATCGGAAGAGACCCAGTACTTC.